This T cell receptor (beta chain) was identified during a study of blood T cell repertoires in COVID-19. Study-level information: Samples of COVID-19 (acute and convalescent) were obtained from the United States, Italy and Spain. T cells, B-cell-depleted T cells, or PBMCs provided the cDNA or gDNA that served as material.

TCRdb's table, derived via immunoSEQ multiplex PCR, lists solely in-frame clones and lacks some. The sample lists about 300,000 clones, approximately 93% seen once, with 2.2% in the top ten. CDR1 is GTSNPN, CDR2 SVGIG, per germline (reference sequence). The V end lost 2 bases, the J end lost 0 bases, and 14 bases lay between the germline ends. The CDR3 spans 16 residues. J is TRBJ1-3 and V is TRBV30, with D tentatively TRBD1 (6 bases). The source material was peripheral blood. The sequence derives from a woman in her 30s with COVID-19, enrolled during active disease. The CDR3 spells CAWSPPQGFSGNTIYF. CDR3 nucleotide sequence: TGTGCCTGGAGTCCACCCCAGGGGTTCTCTGGAAACACCATATATTTT.